This T cell receptor beta chain originates from a study of T cells in Graves' hyperthyroidism and ophthalmopathy. Across the whole study: Peripheral blood was drawn at first diagnosis, prior to all treatment. Findings and caveats of the study: Blood held most thyroid clonotypes expanded above 0.001 frequency. Ophthalmopathy was told apart from stable hyperthyroidism by a 13 V-J model.

Reasons for excluding patients were uncontrolled infection, other autoimmune disease, pregnancy or lactation. On this clonotype itself: Its antigen is undetermined.

Amplification targeted TCR beta CDR3 regions from RNA transcripts. Primed by the HTBI set, a first-round RT-PCR was run on the TCR CDR3. One entry per CDR3 protein, called by TCRdb with MiXCR from the multiplex PCR reads. Of 250,000 to 300,000 distinct CDR3 sequences in the sample, around 20% were seen once. The CDR3 loop spans 15 amino acids. The V gene's germline CDR1 is SGHNT and CDR2 YYREEE (reference sequence). With 0 bases removed from V and 5 bases from J, the gap between germline ends came to 9 bases. The source of this sequence is a man in his fifties or sixties with Graves' ophthalmopathy. The chain couples TRBV5-4 to TRBJ1-6; D might be TRBD1 (6 bases). The sequencing sample was made of blood. The CDR3 loop is CASSLAGVNNSPLHF. CDR3 bases: TGTGCCAGCAGCTTGGCAGGGGTAAATAATTCACCCCTCCACTTT.